These T cell receptor beta chains were read from a single sample in a study of PD-1 blockade in mismatch repair-deficient tumors. Libraries were prepared by immunoSEQ multiplex PCR; TCRdb keeps only in-frame clonotypes and omits some of them. The table shows about 130,000 clones, with more than 70% occurring only once. Sequences were derived from peripheral blood, sampled just under 74 weeks after starting pembrolizumab. These receptors all come from an adult with mismatch repair-deficient cancer. Each CDR3 is given with its conserved first and last residue. A D gene is named only where the DNA matches it firmly. Clone size appears in some rows only: once, few, many, or a class for an expanded clone.

V gene: TRBV7-2; D gene: NA; J gene: TRBJ2-7; clone size: few; CDR3 protein: CASSLGSHRTYEQYF; CDR3 DNA: TGTGCCAGCAGCTTAGGTTCCCACAGAACCTACGAGCAGTACTTC
V gene: TRBV2; D gene: NA; J gene: TRBJ2-7; clone size: NA; CDR3 protein: CATRLGRYEQYF; CDR3 DNA: TGTGCCACCAGACTAGGTCGGTACGAGCAGTACTTC
V gene: TRBV11-2; D gene: NA; J gene: TRBJ2-1; clone size: once; CDR3 protein: CASSPTNTGTYSYNEQFF; CDR3 DNA: TGTGCCAGCAGCCCGACTAATACCGGGACCTACTCCTACAATGAGCAGTTCTTC
V gene: TRBV28; D gene: TRBD1; J gene: TRBJ2-7; clone size: NA; CDR3 protein: CASRRQGAYEQYF; CDR3 DNA: TGTGCCAGCAGAAGACAGGGGGCGTACGAGCAGTACTTC
V gene: TRBV5-4; D gene: TRBD2; J gene: TRBJ2-1; clone size: NA; CDR3 protein: CASSGSGEGRTSGRNEQFF; CDR3 DNA: TGTGCCAGCAGCGGATCAGGGGAAGGTAGGACTAGCGGGAGAAATGAGCAGTTCTTC
V gene: TRBV4-1; D gene: NA; J gene: TRBJ2-1; clone size: NA; CDR3 protein: CASSQGTVVKNEQFF; CDR3 DNA: TGCGCCAGCAGCCAGGGGACGGTGGTGAAGAATGAGCAGTTCTTC
V gene: TRBV6-4; D gene: NA; J gene: TRBJ2-2; clone size: few; CDR3 protein: CASSEDDTGELFF; CDR3 DNA: TGTGCCAGCAGTGAGGACGATACCGGGGAGCTGTTTTTT
V gene: TRBV27; D gene: NA; J gene: TRBJ1-5; clone size: NA; CDR3 protein: CASSFRDHQPQHF; CDR3 DNA: TGTGCCAGCAGTTTTAGGGACCATCAGCCCCAGCATTTT
V gene: TRBV6-6; D gene: NA; J gene: TRBJ2-7; clone size: NA; CDR3 protein: CASSYNRDRDYEQYF; CDR3 DNA: TGTGCCAGCAGTTACAATCGGGACCGGGACTACGAGCAGTACTTC
V gene: TRBV5-6; D gene: TRBD2; J gene: TRBJ2-5; clone size: NA; CDR3 protein: CASSLSPVREAFETQYF; CDR3 DNA: TGTGCCAGCAGCTTATCCCCGGTCCGGGAGGCTTTTGAGACCCAGTACTTC
V gene: TRBV9; D gene: NA; J gene: TRBJ2-1; clone size: NA; CDR3 protein: CASSEDPGPGVREQFF; CDR3 DNA: TGTGCCAGCAGCGAGGACCCAGGCCCGGGAGTTCGGGAGCAGTTCTTC
V gene: TRBV27; D gene: NA; J gene: TRBJ2-7; clone size: NA; CDR3 protein: CATRQGGNYEQYF; CDR3 DNA: TGTGCCACCCGGCAGGGGGGAAACTACGAGCAGTACTTC
V gene: TRBV19; D gene: NA; J gene: TRBJ1-3; clone size: few; CDR3 protein: CASSMYDSGNTIYF; CDR3 DNA: TGTGCCAGTAGTATGTACGACTCTGGAAACACCATATATTTT
V gene: TRBV5-1; D gene: NA; J gene: TRBJ2-7; clone size: once; CDR3 protein: CASSFGGGSEQYF; CDR3 DNA: TGCGCCAGCAGCTTCGGGGGAGGCTCCGAGCAGTACTTC
V gene: TRBV28; D gene: NA; J gene: TRBJ1-1; clone size: NA; CDR3 protein: CATITNGIEAFF; CDR3 DNA: TGTGCCACCATTACAAACGGTATTGAAGCTTTCTTT
V gene: TRBV7-9; D gene: TRBD1; J gene: TRBJ2-2; clone size: few; CDR3 protein: CASSPRTGVLPRELFF; CDR3 DNA: TGTGCCAGCAGCCCGAGGACAGGGGTTTTACCGAGGGAGCTGTTTTTT
V gene: TRBV2; D gene: NA; J gene: TRBJ2-7; clone size: few; CDR3 protein: CAGQKWDEQYF; CDR3 DNA: TGTGCGGGCCAGAAGTGGGACGAGCAGTACTTC
V gene: TRBV6-5; D gene: TRBD2; J gene: TRBJ2-1; clone size: NA; CDR3 protein: CASSWGRADYEQFF; CDR3 DNA: TGTGCCAGCAGTTGGGGGAGGGCCGATTATGAGCAGTTCTTC
V gene: TRBV6-5; D gene: NA; J gene: TRBJ2-3; clone size: NA; CDR3 protein: CASRNRDGIGDTQYF; CDR3 DNA: TGTGCCAGCAGAAACCGGGACGGCATAGGAGATACGCAGTATTTT
V gene: TRBV7-9; D gene: NA; J gene: TRBJ1-1; clone size: NA; CDR3 protein: CASSSREKGLNTEAFF; CDR3 DNA: TGTGCCAGCAGTTCCAGGGAGAAGGGATTGAACACTGAAGCTTTCTTT
V gene: TRBV21-1; D gene: NA; J gene: TRBJ2-7; clone size: NA; CDR3 protein: CASSKEKARRLF; CDR3 DNA: TGTGCCAGCAGCAAAGAAAAAGCGAGACGGCTGTTC